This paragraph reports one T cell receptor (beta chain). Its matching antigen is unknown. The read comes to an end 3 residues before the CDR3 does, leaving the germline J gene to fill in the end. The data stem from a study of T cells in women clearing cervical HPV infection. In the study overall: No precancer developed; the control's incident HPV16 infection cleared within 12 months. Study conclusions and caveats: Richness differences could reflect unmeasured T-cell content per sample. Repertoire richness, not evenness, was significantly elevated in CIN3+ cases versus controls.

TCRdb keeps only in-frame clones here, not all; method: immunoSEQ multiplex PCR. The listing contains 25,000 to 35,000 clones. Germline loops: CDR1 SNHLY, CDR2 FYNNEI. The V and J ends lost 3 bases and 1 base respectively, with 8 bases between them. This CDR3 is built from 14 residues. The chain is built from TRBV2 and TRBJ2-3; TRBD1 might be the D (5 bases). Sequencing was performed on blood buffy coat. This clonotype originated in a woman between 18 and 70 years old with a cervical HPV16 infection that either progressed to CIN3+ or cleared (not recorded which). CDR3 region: CASSEGLRTDTQYF. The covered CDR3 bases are TGTGCCAGCAGTGAGGGGCTACGCACAGATACG.